These T cell receptor beta chains were read from a single sample in a study of blood T cell repertoires in COVID-19. Using immunoSEQ multiplex PCR, the repertoire was profiled, and TCRdb retains in-frame clones only, with some absent. Here the sample spans over 200,000 clones, approximately 86% being singletons. Sequencing was performed on peripheral blood. The receptors were sampled from a middle-aged man who had recovered from COVID-19. CDR3s include the opening cysteine and the closing phenylalanine or tryptophan. A D gene is named only where the DNA matches it firmly. The listing skips clone size in some rows; elsewhere it reads once, few, many or a size class.

J,V,D,size,CDR3,DNA
TRBJ2-2,TRBV7-8,TRBD2,.,CASSLWRGSDPGELFF,TGTGCCAGCAGCTTATGGCGCGGGAGCGACCCCGGGGAGCTGTTTTTT
TRBJ2-7,TRBV5-1,TRBD1,.,CASSLYTAGTVYEQYF,TGCGCCAGCAGCTTGTACACCGCCGGGACAGTTTACGAGCAGTACTTC
TRBJ2-7,TRBV7-2,.,.,CASSLDSEQYF,TGTGCCAGCAGCCTGGACAGCGAGCAGTACTTC
TRBJ2-1,TRBV7-2,TRBD1,.,CASSRGTGVWNEQFF,TGTGCCAGCAGCCGCGGGACAGGGGTTTGGAATGAGCAGTTCTTC
TRBJ2-2,TRBV6-5,TRBD2,.,CAGRERGTGELFF,TGTGCCGGGCGGGAGAGAGGCACCGGGGAGCTGTTTTTT
TRBJ2-1,TRBV5-1,TRBD1,.,CASSLGQGRNEQFF,TGCGCCAGCAGCTTGGGACAGGGAAGAAATGAGCAGTTCTTC
TRBJ2-7,TRBV5-4,.,.,CASSVGDRPYEQYF,TGTGCCAGCAGCGTGGGTGACAGACCCTACGAGCAGTACTTC
TRBJ1-6,TRBV9,.,few,CASSVATGHNSPLHF,TGTGCCAGCAGCGTAGCTACAGGGCATAATTCACCCCTCCACTTT
TRBJ2-6,TRBV6-2/TRBV6-3,.,.,CASSYTSGSGANVLTF,TGTGCCAGCAGTTATACCAGCGGCTCTGGGGCCAACGTCCTGACTTTC
TRBJ2-2,TRBV7-3,TRBD2,.,CASSPGTKPTGELFF,TGTGCCAGCAGCCCCGGGACTAAACCGACCGGGGAGCTGTTTTTT
TRBJ2-1,TRBV7-9,TRBD2,.,CASSLAPSGRVREQFF,TGTGCCAGCAGCTTAGCCCCTAGCGGGAGGGTGAGAGAGCAGTTCTTC
TRBJ2-3,TRBV19,TRBD2,.,CASSRSSGGTDTQYF,TGTGCCAGTAGTAGGTCTAGCGGGGGCACAGATACGCAGTATTTT
TRBJ2-1,TRBV5-1,.,.,CASSLAGGFYNEQFF,TGCGCCAGCAGCTTGGCGGGCGGGTTCTACAATGAGCAGTTCTTC
TRBJ1-1,TRBV20-1,.,.,CSAIDTEAFF,TGCAGTGCTATCGACACTGAAGCTTTCTTT
TRBJ2-1,TRBV27,.,.,CASSLWRTGSDEQFF,TGTGCCAGCAGTTTATGGCGAACAGGGTCCGATGAGCAGTTCTTC
TRBJ2-4,TRBV7-2,.,.,CASSRGAENIQYF,TGTGCCAGCAGCCGGGGGGCAGAAAACATTCAGTACTTC
TRBJ1-2,TRBV18,.,.,CASSPEGPSGYTF,TGTGCCAGCTCACCAGAGGGCCCGAGTGGCTACACCTTC
TRBJ2-1,TRBV7-9,.,.,CASGRGWNEQFF,TGTGCCAGCGGACGAGGGTGGAATGAGCAGTTCTTC
TRBJ2-6,TRBV7-3,TRBD2,.,CASSPTLAGAAGANVLTF,TGTGCCAGCAGCCCGACCTTAGCGGGAGCGGCTGGGGCCAACGTCCTGACTTTC
TRBJ2-2,TRBV11-2,.,.,CASRSLRGSHTGELFF,TGTGCCAGCAGATCCCTCAGGGGTTCCCACACCGGGGAGCTGTTTTTT
TRBJ1-1,TRBV6-5,.,.,CASFLTANTEAFF,TGTGCCTCTTTCCTTACAGCTAACACTGAAGCTTTCTTT
TRBJ1-1,TRBV4-1,.,.,CASSQPLGRGSAFF,TGCGCCAGCAGCCAACCTTTAGGCAGGGGTTCGGCTTTCTTT
TRBJ2-1,TRBV7-8,.,.,CASSPRGFGNEQFF,TGTGCCAGCAGCCCCCGGGGTTTTGGGAATGAGCAGTTCTTC
TRBJ2-1,TRBV21-1,.,few,CASSKVSGNEQFF,TGTGCCAGCAGCAAAGTCTCCGGCAATGAGCAGTTCTTC
TRBJ1-4,TRBV7-2,.,.,CASSGRRRFNEKLFF,TGTGCCAGCAGCGGCCGGAGGAGGTTCAATGAAAAACTGTTTTTT
TRBJ1-5,TRBV4-1,.,.,CASSPDSTEADQPQHF,TGCGCCAGCAGCCCCGACTCGACAGAGGCAGATCAGCCCCAGCATTTT
TRBJ2-3,TRBV7-8,.,.,CASSPAGLSSTDTQYF,TGTGCCAGCAGCCCGGCAGGACTATCTAGCACAGATACGCAGTATTTT
TRBJ2-3,TRBV13,.,.,CASSLATRILTDTQYF,TGTGCCAGCAGCTTAGCCACTAGAATTTTAACCGATACGCAGTATTTT
TRBJ2-7,TRBV19,.,.,CASSAHPPLREQYF,TGTGCCAGTAGTGCACACCCCCCCTTGAGGGAGCAGTACTTC
TRBJ2-3,TRBV11-3,.,once,CASSLGPQSVVQYF,TGTGCCAGCAGCTTAGGCCCGCAATCGGTCGTGCAGTATTTT
TRBJ2-2,TRBV27,TRBD2,.,CASRGGAGELFF,TGTGCCAGCCGGGGGGGGGCCGGGGAGCTGTTTTTT
TRBJ2-7,TRBV6-5,.,.,CASTEPPGSKEQYF,TGTGCCAGCACCGAACCCCCAGGGTCTAAAGAGCAGTACTTC
TRBJ2-7,TRBV9,TRBD1,.,CASSALGTGKGEQYF,TGTGCCAGCAGCGCCCTCGGGACAGGAAAGGGAGAGCAGTACTTC
TRBJ1-2,TRBV10-3,.,once,CAIHSRPGDYGYTF,TGTGCCATCCACAGCCGTCCCGGGGACTATGGCTACACCTTC
TRBJ2-1,TRBV10-3,TRBD2,.,CATGTSGGAYNEQFF,TGTGCCACGGGGACTAGCGGGGGGGCCTACAATGAGCAGTTCTTC
TRBJ2-2,TRBV7-2,.,.,CASSLQGRIIHGELFF,TGTGCCAGCAGCTTACAGGGGCGCATTATCCACGGGGAGCTGTTTTTT
TRBJ1-3,TRBV9,.,.,CASSVEQRSGNTIYF,TGTGCCAGCAGCGTAGAACAACGATCTGGAAACACCATATATTTT
TRBJ2-7,TRBV5-6,.,.,CASSRGPTYEQYF,TGTGCCAGCAGCCGGGGTCCGACCTACGAGCAGTACTTC
TRBJ2-1,TRBV9,.,.,CASSPQEGWGNEQFF,TGTGCCAGCAGCCCACAGGAGGGGTGGGGCAATGAGCAGTTCTTC
TRBJ1-1,TRBV7-2,.,.,CASSSTGNTEAFF,TGTGCCAGCAGCTCCACCGGGAACACTGAAGCTTTCTTT
TRBJ2-7,TRBV3-1/TRBV3-2,TRBD2,many,CASSPASGSSYEQYF,TGTGCCAGCAGCCCAGCTAGCGGTAGCTCCTACGAGCAGTACTTC
TRBJ2-7,TRBV29-1,TRBD2,.,CSVVLGTSNEQYF,TGCAGCGTTGTCCTTGGGACTAGTAACGAGCAGTACTTC
TRBJ1-5,TRBV12-5,.,.,CASGLDSLTYSNQPQHF,TGTGCTAGTGGTTTGGACAGCCTAACATATAGCAATCAGCCCCAGCATTTT
TRBJ2-2,TRBV5-1,TRBD2,.,CASRGLSGTSGNTGELFF,TGCGCCAGCAGGGGACTATCCGGGACTAGCGGCAACACCGGGGAGCTGTTTTTT
TRBJ2-6,TRBV18,.,.,CASSSRSSGANVLTF,TGTGCCAGCTCCTCACGGAGTTCTGGGGCCAACGTCCTGACTTTC
TRBJ1-1,TRBV7-8,.,.,CASSPKNRVTEAFF,TGTGCCAGCAGCCCGAAGAACAGGGTGACTGAAGCTTTCTTT
TRBJ2-7,TRBV3-1/TRBV3-2,TRBD1,once,CASSPLPAFRDRSSYEQYF,TGTGCCAGCAGCCCGCTCCCAGCCTTTCGGGACAGGAGCTCCTACGAGCAGTACTTC
TRBJ2-1,TRBV12-3/TRBV12-4,.,.,CASSTDPKSQFF,TGTGCCAGCAGCACAGACCCAAAGTCGCAGTTCTTC
TRBJ1-2,TRBV3-1/TRBV3-2,TRBD1,.,CASSIDRVHGYTF,TGTGCCAGCAGCATAGACAGGGTCCATGGCTACACCTTC
TRBJ2-1,TRBV4-1,.,.,CASSQDGHEQFF,TGCGCCAGCAGCCAAGATGGCCATGAGCAGTTCTTC
TRBJ2-1,TRBV4-3,.,.,CASSQDRGSLREQFF,TGCGCCAGCAGCCAAGATCGGGGTAGTCTTAGGGAGCAGTTCTTC
TRBJ2-7,TRBV7-2,.,.,CASSFSPRSYEQYF,TGTGCCAGCAGCTTCTCTCCCCGCAGCTACGAGCAGTACTTC